The following is a T cell receptor (beta chain) sequence with its context. Vbeta (60) and Jbeta (13) primers were used in the PCR. Produced via immunoSEQ multiplex PCR; TCRdb's table is partial and in-frame only. The sample has 130,000 or so clones; approximately 65% are singletons. The sample comes from a study of cytomegalovirus exposure and HLA in healthy donors. On the study more broadly: There were around 100 million unique TCR beta sequences, drawn from about 190 million T cells, in an earlier analysis.

Sequenced sample: PBMCs. The source is a woman in her sixties in good health and CMV-seronegative.

As DNA, the CDR3 is TGTGCCAGTACCGACCTAGGTGGAGTTGGTAATCAGCCCCAGCATTTT. Its protein is CASTDLGGVGNQPQHF. The rearrangement links TRBV19 to TRBJ1-5; D remains unclear. The V gene lost 7 bases and the J gene lost 4 bases, with 20 bases spanning the gap. Per germline, CDR1 LNHDA and CDR2 SQIVND (reference sequence). The CDR3 has 16 amino acids.